Following are 22 T cell receptor beta chains from one sample sequenced in a study of T-cell reconstitution after alpha-beta-depleted transplantation in children. As it was prepared, the TCRbeta library received unique molecular identifiers. TCRdb used MiXCR to reprocess the PCR reads, holding one entry per CDR3 protein. This table has about 230,000 distinct CDR3 sequences, around 9.5% appearing once. The sample here was PBMCs from the stem cell graft donor, taken from the stem cell graft. The receptors stem from a human donor who donated a stem cell graft to a child with acute lymphoblastic leukemia.

This clonotype came up many times. The chain recombines TRBV9 with TRBJ1-1; D uncertain. The CDR3 is made up of 14 amino acids. The V gene lost 2 bases and the J gene lost 2 bases, with 10 bases spanning the gap. Looked up from germline, CDR1 is SGDLS and CDR2 is YYNGEE. The CDR3 protein is CASSVKGGNTEAFF. The CDR3 DNA follows: TGTGCCAGCAGCGTTAAGGGTGGAAACACTGAAGCTTTCTTT.

J is TRBJ2-5 and V is TRBV14; 7 bases match TRBD1. Looked up from germline, CDR1 is SGHDN and CDR2 is FVKESK. The CDR3 covers 17 residues. Unmatched junction bases numbered 14, after V lost 2 bases and J lost 5 bases. The CDR3 bases are TGTGCCAGCAGCCAATCTATCCCGAGGGGGCCTTCGGAGACCCAGTACTTC. Amino acids: CASSQSIPRGPSETQYF. The full variable domain, its missing parts supplied by reference TRBV14 and TRBJ2-5, is EAGVTQFPSHSVIEKGQTVTLRCDPISGHDNLYWYRRVMGKEIKFLLHFVKESKQDESGMPNNRFLAERTGGTYSTLKVQPAELEDSGVYFCASSQSIPRGPSETQYFGPGTRLLVL.

This clonotype was found many times. The rearrangement links TRBV2 to TRBJ2-7, with TRBD1 identical over 7 bases. CDR1 and CDR2 from the germline V gene are SNHLY and FYNNEI. The V gene end was trimmed by 4 bases and the J gene end by 4 bases; junction bases not matched to a gene: 1. This CDR3 region has 12 residues. The DNA of the CDR3 is TGTGCCAGCAGTGGGGACAGTTACGAGCAGTACTTC. Protein sequence: CASSGDSYEQYF.

This clonotype was seen ten or more times. The rearrangement links TRBV12-3 or TRBV12-4 to TRBJ1-2; 7 bases agree with TRBD1. The junction had 8 bases not matched to a gene; V was cut back by 7 bases and J by 6 bases. This CDR3 contains 13 residues. The CDR3 protein is CASTPDRRHGYTF. In DNA, the CDR3 is TGTGCCAGCACCCCGGACAGGAGACATGGCTACACCTTC.

The V gene is TRBV7-2, the J gene TRBJ1-3; 9 nucleotides line up with TRBD1. CDR1 is SGHTA and CDR2 is FQGNSA in the germline V gene. V was pared by 3 bases and J by 8 bases, with 8 bases of the junction left unmatched. The CDR3 totals 15 residues. The CDR3 sequence is CASSLSGTGSHTIYF. Written as DNA, the CDR3 is TGTGCCAGCAGCTTGTCTGGGACAGGGTCACACACCATATATTTT.

This clonotype occurred many times. The CDR3 loop is CATSDSVASETQYF. CDR3 bases: TGTGCCACCAGTGATTCGGTGGCTAGCGAGACCCAGTACTTC. This chain uses TRBV24-1 with TRBJ2-5; weak D call: TRBD2 (5 bases). Per germline, CDR1 KGHDR and CDR2 SFDVKD. The CDR3 contains 14 residues. Trimming shortened V by 2 bases and J by 5 bases, and 11 bases separated the two germline ends.

The chain recombines TRBV30 with TRBJ2-5; D gene ambiguous. The CDR3 length is 14 residues. Trimming took off 0 bases at V and 6 bases at J, with 14 bases between the two ends. Germline-derived CDR1 and CDR2 are GTSNPN and SVGIG (reference sequence). The CDR3 bases are TGTGCCTGGAGTGTTGGGCTCCTCGGGCAGACCCAGTACTTC. Translating it yields CAWSVGLLGQTQYF.

This clonotype was observed at least ten times. Here the CDR3 reads CASSLTTRTGGPEKLFF. The CDR3 DNA reads TGTGCCAGCAGCTTAACTACCAGGACAGGGGGCCCGGAAAAACTGTTTTTT. The chain employs TRBV7-9 and TRBJ1-4; TRBD1 aligns across 11 bases. The ends lost 2 bases at V and 8 bases at J; junction bases unmatched: 10. The CDR3 is 17 amino acids. Germline V lookup: CDR1 SEHNR, CDR2 FQNEAQ (reference sequence). The full variable domain, rest sourced from reference TRBV7-9 and TRBJ1-4, is DTGVSQNPRHKITKRGQNVTFRCDPISEHNRLYWYRQTLGQGPEFLTYFQNEAQLEKSRLLSDRFSAERPKGSFSTLEIQRTEQGDSAMYLCASSLTTRTGGPEKLFFGSGTQLSVL.

There are a few counts of this clonotype. V gene TRBV7-2 combines with J gene TRBJ2-7; D perhaps matches TRBD1 (6 bases). CDR1 is SGHTA and CDR2 is FQGNSA in the germline V gene. With 5 bases removed from V and 3 bases from J, the gap between germline ends came to 8 bases. The CDR3 is 12 residues long. CDR3 nucleotide sequence: TGTGCCAGCAGCCAGGGGTACTACGAGCAGTACTTC. Translation: CASSQGYYEQYF.

The V and J genes are TRBV7-2 and TRBJ1-6; 7 bases match TRBD1. Germline V lookup: CDR1 SGHTA, CDR2 FQGNSA. The CDR3 is 15 residues long. The V and J ends lost 5 bases and 3 bases, in that order; junction bases with no gene match: 4. CDR3 DNA sequence: TGTGCCAGCAGCAGGGGACAGCTCTATAATTCACCCCTCCACTTT. It translates to CASSRGQLYNSPLHF.

This clonotype was observed many times. The chain employs TRBV7-9 and TRBJ1-1; 7 positions agree with TRBD1. Germline lookup yields CDR1 SEHNR and CDR2 FQNEAQ (reference sequence). Losses at the gene ends were 7 bases for V and 3 bases for J; bases not matched to a gene: 5. The CDR3 has 13 residues. DNA for the CDR3: TGTGCCAGCACCCTGGGACAGTACACTGAAGCTTTCTTT. Encoded protein: CASTLGQYTEAFF.

This clonotype was seen more than once but under ten times. The CDR3 DNA reads as TGCAGCGTTGCCCTCGGTCCCCAGGAGACTGAAGCTTTCTTT. Its translation: CSVALGPQETEAFF. The J gene is TRBJ1-1, the V gene TRBV29-1, with D hard to call. From germline, CDR1 is SQVTM and CDR2 ANQGSEA. This CDR3 has 14 residues. Trimming removed 4 bases at V and 5 bases at J, with 17 bases between.

The J gene is TRBJ1-2, the V gene TRBV27; 7 bases map to TRBD1. The CDR3 loop spans 15 amino acids. The germline V gene has CDR1 MNHEY and CDR2 SMNVEV (reference sequence). Trimming cost V 4 bases and J 4 bases; bases outside gene matches: 9. The CDR3 sequence: CASSSQIGQAYGYTF. CDR3 nucleotides: TGTGCCAGCAGTTCCCAGATAGGACAGGCCTATGGCTACACCTTC.

This clonotype appeared a few times. The V and J genes are TRBV15 and TRBJ1-2; 9 bases line up with TRBD1. Trimming took 4 bases from V and 6 from J; bases not matched to a gene: 12. This CDR3 has 16 amino acids. CDR1 is LNHNV, CDR2 YYDKDF, per germline (reference sequence). Here the CDR3 reads CATSNWGTGLIDGYTF. CDR3 nucleotide sequence: TGTGCCACCAGCAATTGGGGGACAGGGTTAATCGATGGCTACACCTTC.

The rearrangement joins TRBV6-6 to TRBJ2-4; D is uncertain. In germline, CDR1 is MNHNY, CDR2 SVGAGI (reference sequence). With 5 bases removed from V and 8 bases from J, the gap between germline ends came to 7 bases. This CDR3 region has 11 residues. CDR3 residues: CASSAIDIQYF. The CDR3, as DNA: TGTGCCAGCAGTGCGATTGACATTCAGTACTTC.

The gene calls are TRBV7-9 and TRBJ1-2; TRBD1 agrees at 9 bases. V lost 6 bases to trimming and J lost 4 bases; unmatched junction nucleotides: 3. Per the germline V gene, CDR1 is SEHNR and CDR2 is FQNEAQ (reference sequence). The length of the CDR3 is 13 residues. CDR3 sequence reads: CASSRTGAYGYTF. DNA of the CDR3: TGTGCCAGCAGTCGGACAGGGGCCTATGGCTACACCTTC.

This clonotype showed up just a few times. The J gene is TRBJ2-4, the V gene TRBV10-2; the match to TRBD2 covers 7 bases. The ends lost 6 bases at V and 6 bases at J; junction bases unmatched: 14. CDR3 length: 16 amino acids. Per the germline V gene, CDR1 is WSHSY and CDR2 is SAAADI. The CDR3 region has the DNA TGCGCCAGCAGCGACCAGCGGGGATCGTCCGGAAACATTCAGTACTTC. Translated, it gives CASSDQRGSSGNIQYF.

This clonotype was seen many times. The V gene is TRBV7-8, the J gene TRBJ1-5, with 10 bases fitting TRBD1. Germline V gene lookup returns CDR1 SGHVS and CDR2 FQNEAQ. J was trimmed by 3 bases and V by 2 bases; bases with no gene match: 4. The CDR3 is 16 amino acids. This CDR3 is CASSLRTGGLNQPQHF. The DNA for the CDR3 is TGTGCCAGCAGCTTAAGGACAGGGGGGCTCAATCAGCCCCAGCATTTT.

This clonotype occurred a few times. V usage is TRBV7-8 and J usage is TRBJ2-7; possibly TRBD1 for D (6 bases). Germline V gene sequence: CDR1 SGHVS, CDR2 FQNEAQ. This CDR3 comprises 14 residues. Trimming removed 5 bases from V and 2 bases from J, with 13 bases in between. The CDR3 DNA reads as TGTGCCAGCAGCCCTTACGACAGGACCTACGAGCAGTACTTC. Its protein is CASSPYDRTYEQYF.

This clonotype appeared a few times. The chain combines TRBV7-2 with TRBJ1-5; D is unclear. Between the trimmed V and J ends, which lost 1 base and 2 bases, there was a span of 9 bases. This CDR3 has 15 residues. Germline lookup yields CDR1 SGHTA and CDR2 FQGNSA. CDR3 sequence reads: CASSLETTRNQPQHF. CDR3 coding DNA: TGTGCCAGCAGCTTAGAAACCACTCGCAATCAGCCCCAGCATTTT. Using reference TRBV7-2 and TRBJ1-5 for the parts outside the CDR3, the full variable domain is GAGVSQSPSNKVTEKGKDVELRCDPISGHTALYWYRQSLGQGLEFLIYFQGNSAPDKSGLPSDRFSAERTGGSVSTLTIQRTQQEDSAVYLCASSLETTRNQPQHFGDGTRLSIL.

In its sample, this clonotype was seen a few times. This sequence joins TRBV4-3 and TRBJ1-1; D unclear. V gave up 0 bases and J gave up 5 bases, with 7 bases separating them. CDR1 is LGHNA, CDR2 YSLEER, per germline. There are 13 residues in the CDR3. The CDR3 here is CASSQEIRTEAFF. In DNA form, the CDR3 reads TGCGCCAGCAGCCAAGAAATACGGACTGAAGCTTTCTTT.

The chain couples TRBV4-3 to TRBJ2-1, with D possibly being TRBD2 (6 bases). Per germline, CDR1 LGHNA and CDR2 YSLEER. The CDR3 length is 15 residues. V gave up 0 bases and J gave up 3 bases, with 9 bases separating them. The CDR3 sequence is CASSQELRGYNEQFF. CDR3 bases: TGCGCCAGCAGCCAAGAACTGCGGGGCTACAATGAGCAGTTCTTC.